The clone carrying this T cell receptor beta chain was counted ten times or more. This specimen comes from a study of human T cells and chemical hapten exposure. As originally analysed: Individual samples carried between about 23,224 and 700,000 TCRs, with 85,000 to 100,000 as the median. TCRdb passed the RACE reads through MiXCR, listing each CDR3 protein once. V and J calls and clone size were set by TCRdb, not the authors. The sample lists nearly 85,000 distinct CDR3 sequences, 11% seen once, with around 1.4% in the top ten. The CDR3 extends over 14 amino acids. The germline V gene encodes CDR1 MNHEY and CDR2 SMNVEV (reference sequence). V was pared by 3 bases and J by 6 bases, with 15 bases between. Stated time point: patch test 2, 6 weeks after DPC sensitization. Indicated treatment: therapeutic diphenylcyclopropenone sensitization with weekly scalp DPC.

The clonotype originates from a man younger than 35 with alopecia areata. Some clones in this sample may be carry-over from other donors' samples. The genes are TRBV27 and TRBJ2-7, with D possibly matching TRBD1 (5 bases). The sequenced sample was whole blood, obtained in connection with sensitization to the hapten diphenylcyclopropenone (DPC). The CDR3 loop reads CASSFQGSTGEQYF. Written as DNA, the CDR3 is TGTGCCAGCAGTTTCCAAGGTTCTACAGGCGAGCAGTACTTC.